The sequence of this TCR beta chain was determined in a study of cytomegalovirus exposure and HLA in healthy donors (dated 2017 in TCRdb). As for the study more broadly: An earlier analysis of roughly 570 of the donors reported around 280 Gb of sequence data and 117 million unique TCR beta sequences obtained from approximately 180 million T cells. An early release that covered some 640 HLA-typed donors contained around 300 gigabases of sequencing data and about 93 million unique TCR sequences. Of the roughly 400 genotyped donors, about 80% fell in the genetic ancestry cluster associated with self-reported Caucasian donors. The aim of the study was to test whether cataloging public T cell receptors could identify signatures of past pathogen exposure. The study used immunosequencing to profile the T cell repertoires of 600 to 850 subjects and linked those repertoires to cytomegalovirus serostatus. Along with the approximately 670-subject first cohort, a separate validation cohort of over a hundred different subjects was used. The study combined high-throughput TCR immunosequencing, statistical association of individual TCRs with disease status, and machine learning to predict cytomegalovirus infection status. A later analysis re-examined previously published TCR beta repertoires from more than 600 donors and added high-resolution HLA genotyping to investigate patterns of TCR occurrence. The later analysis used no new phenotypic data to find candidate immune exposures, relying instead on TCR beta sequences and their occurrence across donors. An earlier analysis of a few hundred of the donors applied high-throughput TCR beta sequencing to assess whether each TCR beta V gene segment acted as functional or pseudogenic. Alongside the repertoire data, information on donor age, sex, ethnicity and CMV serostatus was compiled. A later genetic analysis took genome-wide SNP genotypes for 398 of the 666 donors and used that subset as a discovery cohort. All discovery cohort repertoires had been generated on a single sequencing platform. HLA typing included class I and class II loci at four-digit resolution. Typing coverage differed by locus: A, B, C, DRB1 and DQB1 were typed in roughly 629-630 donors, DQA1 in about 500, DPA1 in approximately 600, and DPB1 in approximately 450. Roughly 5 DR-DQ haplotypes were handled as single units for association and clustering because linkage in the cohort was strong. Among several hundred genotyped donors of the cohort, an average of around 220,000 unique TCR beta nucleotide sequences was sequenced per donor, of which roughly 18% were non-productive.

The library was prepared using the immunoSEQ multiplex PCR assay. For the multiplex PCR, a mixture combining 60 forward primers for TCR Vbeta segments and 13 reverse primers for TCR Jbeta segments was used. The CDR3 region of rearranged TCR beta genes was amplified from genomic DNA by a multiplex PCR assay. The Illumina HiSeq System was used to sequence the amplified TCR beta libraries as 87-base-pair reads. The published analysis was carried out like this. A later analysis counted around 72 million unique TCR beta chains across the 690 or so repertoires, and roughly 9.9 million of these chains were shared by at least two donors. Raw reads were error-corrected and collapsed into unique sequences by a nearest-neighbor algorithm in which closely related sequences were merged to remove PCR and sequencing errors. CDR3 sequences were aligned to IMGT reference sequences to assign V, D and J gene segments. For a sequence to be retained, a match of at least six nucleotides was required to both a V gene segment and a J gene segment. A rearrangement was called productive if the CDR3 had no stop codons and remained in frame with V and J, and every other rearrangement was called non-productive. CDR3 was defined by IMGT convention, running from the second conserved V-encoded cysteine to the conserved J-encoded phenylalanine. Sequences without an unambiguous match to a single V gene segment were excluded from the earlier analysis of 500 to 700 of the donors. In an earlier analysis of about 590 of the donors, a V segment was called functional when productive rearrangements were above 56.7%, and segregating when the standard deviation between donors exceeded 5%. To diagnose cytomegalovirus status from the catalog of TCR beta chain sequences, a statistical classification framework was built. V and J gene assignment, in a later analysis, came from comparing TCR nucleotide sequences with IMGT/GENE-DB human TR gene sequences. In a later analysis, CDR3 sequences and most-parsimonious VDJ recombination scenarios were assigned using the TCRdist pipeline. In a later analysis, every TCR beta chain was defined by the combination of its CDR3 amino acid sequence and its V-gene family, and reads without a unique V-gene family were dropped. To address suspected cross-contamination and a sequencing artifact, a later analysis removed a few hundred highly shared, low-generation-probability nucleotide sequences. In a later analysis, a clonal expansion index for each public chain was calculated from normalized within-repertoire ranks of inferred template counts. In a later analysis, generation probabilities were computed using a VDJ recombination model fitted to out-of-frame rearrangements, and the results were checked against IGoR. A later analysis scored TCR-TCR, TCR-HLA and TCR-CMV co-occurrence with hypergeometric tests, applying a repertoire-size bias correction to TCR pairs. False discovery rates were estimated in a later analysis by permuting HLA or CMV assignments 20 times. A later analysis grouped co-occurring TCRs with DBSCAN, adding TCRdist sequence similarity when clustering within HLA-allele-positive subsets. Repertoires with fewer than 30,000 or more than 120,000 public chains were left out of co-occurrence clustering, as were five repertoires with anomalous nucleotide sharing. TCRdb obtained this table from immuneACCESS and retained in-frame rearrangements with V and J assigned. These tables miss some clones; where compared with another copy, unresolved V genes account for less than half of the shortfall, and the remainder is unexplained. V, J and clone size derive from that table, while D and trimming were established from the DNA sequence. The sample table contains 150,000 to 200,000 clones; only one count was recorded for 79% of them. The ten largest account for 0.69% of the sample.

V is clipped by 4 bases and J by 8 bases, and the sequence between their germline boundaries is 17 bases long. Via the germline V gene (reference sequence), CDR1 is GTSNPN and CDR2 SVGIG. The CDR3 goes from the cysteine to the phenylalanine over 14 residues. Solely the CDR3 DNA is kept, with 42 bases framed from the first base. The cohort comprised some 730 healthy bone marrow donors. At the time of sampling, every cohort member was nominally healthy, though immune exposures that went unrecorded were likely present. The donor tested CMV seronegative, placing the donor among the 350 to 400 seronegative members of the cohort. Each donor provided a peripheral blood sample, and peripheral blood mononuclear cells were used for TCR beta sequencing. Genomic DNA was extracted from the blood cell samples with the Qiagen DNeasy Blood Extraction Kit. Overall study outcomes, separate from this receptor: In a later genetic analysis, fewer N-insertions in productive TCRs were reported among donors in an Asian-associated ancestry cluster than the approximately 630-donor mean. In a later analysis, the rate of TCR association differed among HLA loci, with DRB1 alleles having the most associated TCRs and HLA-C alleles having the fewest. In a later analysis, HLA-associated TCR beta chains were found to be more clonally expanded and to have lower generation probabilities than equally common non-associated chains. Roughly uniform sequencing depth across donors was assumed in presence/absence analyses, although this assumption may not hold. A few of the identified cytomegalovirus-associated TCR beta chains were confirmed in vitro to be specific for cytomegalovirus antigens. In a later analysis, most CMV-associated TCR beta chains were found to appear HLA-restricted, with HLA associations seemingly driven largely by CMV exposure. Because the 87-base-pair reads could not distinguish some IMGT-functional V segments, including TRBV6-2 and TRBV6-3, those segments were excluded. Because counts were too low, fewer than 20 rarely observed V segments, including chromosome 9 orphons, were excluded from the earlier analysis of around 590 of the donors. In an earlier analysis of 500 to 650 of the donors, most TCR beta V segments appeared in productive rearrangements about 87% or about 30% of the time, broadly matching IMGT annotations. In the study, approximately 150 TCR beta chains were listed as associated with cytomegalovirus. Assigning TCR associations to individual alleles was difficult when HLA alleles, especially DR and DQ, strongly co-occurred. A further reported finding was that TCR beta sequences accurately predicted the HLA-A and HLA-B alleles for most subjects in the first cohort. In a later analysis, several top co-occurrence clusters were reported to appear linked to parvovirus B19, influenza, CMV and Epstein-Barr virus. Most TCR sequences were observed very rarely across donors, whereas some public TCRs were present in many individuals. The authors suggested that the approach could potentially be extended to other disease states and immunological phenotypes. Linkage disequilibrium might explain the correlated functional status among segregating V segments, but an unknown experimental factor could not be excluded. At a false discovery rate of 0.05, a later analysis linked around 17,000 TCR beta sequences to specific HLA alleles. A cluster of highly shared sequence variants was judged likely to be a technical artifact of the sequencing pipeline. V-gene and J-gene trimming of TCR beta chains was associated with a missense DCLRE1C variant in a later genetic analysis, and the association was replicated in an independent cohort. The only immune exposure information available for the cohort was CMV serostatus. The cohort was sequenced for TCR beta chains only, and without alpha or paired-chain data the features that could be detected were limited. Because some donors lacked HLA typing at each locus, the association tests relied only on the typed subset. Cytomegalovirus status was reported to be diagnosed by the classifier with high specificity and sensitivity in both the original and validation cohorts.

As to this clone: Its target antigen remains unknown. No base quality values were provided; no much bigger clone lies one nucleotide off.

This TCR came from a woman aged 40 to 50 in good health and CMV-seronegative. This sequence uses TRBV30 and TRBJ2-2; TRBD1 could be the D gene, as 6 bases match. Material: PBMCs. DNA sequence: TGTGCCTGGACATTCACAGGGTCACTGGGGGAGCTGTTTTTT. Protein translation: CAWTFTGSLGELFF.